These 22 T cell receptor beta chains were sequenced from one sample in a study of cytomegalovirus exposure and HLA in healthy donors. Primers: 60 Vbeta forward and 13 Jbeta reverse. The repertoire was sequenced with immunoSEQ multiplex PCR; TCRdb's copy has only in-frame clones and lacks some. Counted here are 200,000 to 250,000 clones, approximately 81% occurring once; the ten biggest clones make up 2.5% to 3%. The sample consisted of PBMCs. These receptors were obtained from a man younger than 45 in good health and CMV-seronegative.

The V call is TRBV7-9, the J call TRBJ2-3, with D tentatively TRBD2 (7 bases). Trimming took 3 bases from V and 6 from J, leaving 10 bases between them. Germline CDR1 and CDR2: SEHNR and FQNEAQ (reference sequence). The CDR3 spans 13 residues. In DNA, the CDR3 is TGTGCCAGCAGCTTGGGGGGGCCCGATACGCAGTATTTT. It yields the protein CASSLGGPDTQYF.

This rearrangement joins TRBV5-1 to TRBJ2-3; 9 nucleotides line up with TRBD2. The junction had 20 bases not matched to a gene; V was cut back by 2 bases and J by 4 bases. CDR3 length equals 20 residues. The germline V gene encodes CDR1 SGHRS and CDR2 YFSETQ. CDR3 nucleotide sequence: TGCGCCAGCAGCTTTCCGGGACAGTGGAAGCGGGGGGAGATCGCAGATACGCAGTATTTT. Its translation is CASSFPGQWKRGEIADTQYF.

The V call is TRBV5-1, the J call TRBJ1-1; D may be TRBD1 (5 bases). The CDR3 contains 15 residues. V was trimmed by 0 bases and J by 3 bases, leaving 12 bases between them. Germline loops: CDR1 SGHRS, CDR2 YFSETQ. The CDR3 bases are TGCGCCAGCAGCTTGGTTTCTGGGGCTGACACTGAAGCTTTCTTT. Translation: CASSLVSGADTEAFF.

The chain uses TRBV21-1 and TRBJ2-1; TRBD2 reflects the table's D call only, with no check against the DNA. TRBV21-1 is described as a pseudogene. The CDR3 consists of 22 residues. In DNA form, the CDR3 reads TGTGCCAGCAGCAAATATCCTAGGATGAGGACTAGCGGGGGGAGCTCCTACAATGAGCAGTTCTTC. Translated, it gives CASSKYPRMRTSGGSSYNEQFF.

The chain has TRBV28 and TRBJ1-5; 8 bases line up with TRBD1. The V segment lost 1 base and the J segment 7 bases; nucleotides outside the gene matches: 12. The CDR3 contains 17 residues. Germline CDR1 MDHEN, CDR2 SYDVKM. CDR3 DNA: TGTGCCAGCAGTTTATTACGGACAGGGATCCATGGGCAGCCCCAGCATTTT. It encodes CASSLLRTGIHGQPQHF.

This clone has a handful of counts. V and J are TRBV6-5 and TRBJ1-2, with D uncertain. CDR1 MNHEY and CDR2 SVGAGI come from the germline V gene. The CDR3 runs to 12 residues. The V gene lost 5 bases and the J gene lost 4 bases, with 8 bases spanning the gap. The chain's CDR3 is CASSGGTYGYTF. The CDR3 DNA reads TGTGCCAGCAGTGGAGGTACCTATGGCTACACCTTC.

This clone was observed a single time. This sequence joins TRBV9 and TRBJ2-3; TRBD2 might be the D (6 bases). CDR3 length equals 14 residues. Trimming shortened V by 3 bases and J by 0 bases, and 8 bases separated the two germline ends. Germline V lookup: CDR1 SGDLS, CDR2 YYNGEE. In DNA form, the CDR3 reads TGTGCCAGCAGCGAGGGGACTAGCACAGATACGCAGTATTTT. It specifies CASSEGTSTDTQYF.

The rearrangement joins TRBV5-5 to TRBJ2-2, with 10 bases fitting TRBD1. CDR1 and CDR2 (germline): SGHKS, YYEKEE (reference sequence). CDR3 size: 17 residues. The ends lost 0 bases at V and 2 bases at J; junction bases unmatched: 4. The CDR3 region is CASSLGQGARNTGELFF. The CDR3 DNA reads as TGTGCCAGCAGCTTGGGACAGGGGGCAAGAAACACCGGGGAGCTGTTTTTT.

This chain joins TRBV11-2 and TRBJ1-1, with TRBD1 as a possible D gene (6 bases). Looked up from germline, CDR1 is SGHAT and CDR2 is FQNNGV. The CDR3 runs 17 residues. V lost 1 base and J 0 bases, leaving 15 bases between the germline ends. CDR3 nucleotide sequence: TGTGCCAGCAGCTTAGGGGAGACAGGCCTAATGAACACTGAAGCTTTCTTT. It codes for CASSLGETGLMNTEAFF.

The V call is TRBV9, the J call TRBJ2-1; weak D call: TRBD2 (6 bases). This CDR3 has 11 amino acids. V lost 7 bases and J lost 13, with 15 bases in between. Germline CDR1 SGDLS, CDR2 YYNGEE. The CDR3: CASGGTPGQFF. CDR3 DNA: TGTGCCAGCGGAGGGACCCCCGGCCAGTTCTTC.

The J gene is TRBJ2-5, the V gene TRBV21-1; the table gives TRBD2 as D, unverified against the DNA. TRBV21-1 is a pseudogene locus. This CDR3 has 15 amino acids. CDR3 protein: CASRTPKRIQETQYF. The CDR3 bases are TGTGCCAGCAGGACCCCCAAGAGGATTCAAGAGACCCAGTACTTC.

This chain connects TRBV7-8 to TRBJ2-1; D is unclear. CDR1 and CDR2 from the germline V gene are SGHVS and FQNEAQ. The CDR3 totals 11 residues. Trimming removed 5 bases at V and 5 bases at J, with 4 bases between. This chain's CDR3 is CASSVDNEQFF. The DNA of the CDR3 is TGTGCCAGCAGCGTCGACAATGAGCAGTTCTTC.

This clone has a single count. In the same sample, other DNA sequences code for this CDR3. The CDR3 reads CASSPNRGSYEQYF. As DNA, the CDR3 is TGTGCCAGCTCACCAAACAGGGGTTCTTACGAGCAGTACTTC. This sequence joins TRBV18 and TRBJ2-7; 7 nucleotides align to TRBD1. V gave up 2 bases and J gave up 4 bases; unmatched junction bases: 5. Germline CDR1 and CDR2: KGHSH and LQKENI. This CDR3 is built from 14 residues.

CDR3: CAIPRTGGIPGELFF. In DNA form, the CDR3 reads TGTGCCATCCCAAGGACAGGGGGAATTCCCGGGGAGCTGTTTTTT. The V and J genes are TRBV9 and TRBJ2-2, with 10 bases lining up with TRBD1. This CDR3 has 15 amino acids. After removal of 9 bases from V and 6 bases from J, the junction contained 11 bases not matched to a gene. CDR1 is SGDLS, CDR2 YYNGEE, per germline.

The rearrangement joins TRBV5-1 to TRBJ2-5; possibly TRBD2 for D (6 bases). The J call is doubtful: the DNA matches TRBJ2-7 better. CDR3 length equals 15 residues. Germline V lookup: CDR1 SGHRS, CDR2 YFSETQ. The CDR3 loop is CASSLVQGGSYEQYF. The CDR3 DNA reads TGCGCCAGCAGCTTGGTTCAGGGAGGTTCCTACGAGCAGTACTTC.

The genes are TRBV6-4 and TRBJ1-2; D uncertain. The germline gives CDR1 MRHNA, CDR2 SNTAGT. The CDR3 is 12 amino acids. With 1 base removed from V and 8 bases from J, the gap between germline ends came to 8 bases. The CDR3, as DNA: TGTGCCAGCAGTGACTTTTTGGGCGGCTACACCTTC. The encoded protein is CASSDFLGGYTF.

This rearrangement joins TRBV19 to TRBJ1-5; D uncertain. Germline CDR1 reads LNHDA; CDR2 reads SQIVND (reference sequence). This CDR3 is built from 14 residues. Trimming took 6 bases from V and 1 from J, leaving 10 bases between them. The CDR3 region is CASSLTGSNQPQHF. CDR3 nucleotide sequence: TGTGCCAGTAGCTTGACGGGGAGCAATCAGCCCCAGCATTTT. Based on the CDR3 plus reference TRBV19 and TRBJ1-5, the full variable domain is DGGITQSPKYLFRKEGQNVTLSCEQNLNHDAMYWYRQDPGQGLRLIYYSQIVNDFQKGDIAEGYSVSREKKESFPLTVTSAQKNPTAFYLCASSLTGSNQPQHFGDGTRLSIL.

This clone was seen a handful of times. The chain employs TRBV7-9 and TRBJ1-2, with a tentative D call TRBD1 (5 bases). Germline V lookup: CDR1 SEHNR, CDR2 FQNEAQ (reference sequence). The CDR3 covers 13 residues. Trimming shortened V by 1 base and J by 6 bases, and 9 bases separated the two germline ends. DNA of the CDR3: TGTGCCAGCAGCTTAGTCCGGGGGGATGGCTACACCTTC. This translates into CASSLVRGDGYTF.

The chain has TRBV7-6 and TRBJ2-1, with 8 bases matching TRBD2. Germline CDR1 reads SGHVS; CDR2 reads FNYEAQ. V was clipped by 5 bases and J by 6 bases; unmatched bases: 9. The CDR3 is 15 residues long. CDR3 sequence reads: CASSPPGLGINEQFF. CDR3 coding DNA: TGTGCCAGCAGCCCACCGGGACTAGGGATCAATGAGCAGTTCTTC.

The chain is built from TRBV7-9 and TRBJ2-3; 13 nucleotides align to TRBD2. There are 17 residues in the CDR3. In germline, CDR1 is SEHNR, CDR2 FQNEAQ (reference sequence). J was trimmed by 1 base and V by 8 bases; bases with no gene match: 9. Here the CDR3 DNA reads TGTGCCAGCGCGGGACTAGCGGGGCCCCGGGGCACAGATACGCAGTATTTT. Encoded protein: CASAGLAGPRGTDTQYF.

The chain recombines TRBV28 with TRBJ1-2; 9 nucleotides match TRBD1. Germline V gene data show CDR1 as MDHEN and CDR2 as SYDVKM. The CDR3 spans 17 residues. V trimming: 5 bases; J trimming: 3 bases; junction bases outside the gene matches: 13. The CDR3 here is CASSPWGTGQGDYGYTF. The CDR3 coding sequence is TGTGCCAGCAGTCCGTGGGGGACAGGGCAGGGTGACTATGGCTACACCTTC.

This clone was detected a few times. V and J are TRBV4-1 and TRBJ2-5, with TRBD2 as a possible D gene (6 bases). V was shortened by 4 bases and J by 2 bases, with 8 bases between the two germline ends. The CDR3 length is 13 residues. Looked up from germline, CDR1 is MGHRA and CDR2 is YSYEKL. CDR3 amino acids: CASSPGLQETQYF. The CDR3 nucleotides are TGCGCCAGCAGCCCGGGACTGCAAGAGACCCAGTACTTC.